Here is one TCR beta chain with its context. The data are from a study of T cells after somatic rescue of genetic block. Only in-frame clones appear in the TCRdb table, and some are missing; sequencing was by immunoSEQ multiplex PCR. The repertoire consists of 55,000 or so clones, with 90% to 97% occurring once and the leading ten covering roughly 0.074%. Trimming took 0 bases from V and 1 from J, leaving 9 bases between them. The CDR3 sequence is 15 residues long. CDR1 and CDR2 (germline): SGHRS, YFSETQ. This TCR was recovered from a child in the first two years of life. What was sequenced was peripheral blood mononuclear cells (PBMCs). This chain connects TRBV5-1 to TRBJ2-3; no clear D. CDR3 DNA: TGCGCCAGCAGCTTGGAAGGCGGAGGCACAGATACGCAGTATTTT. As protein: CASSLEGGGTDTQYF.